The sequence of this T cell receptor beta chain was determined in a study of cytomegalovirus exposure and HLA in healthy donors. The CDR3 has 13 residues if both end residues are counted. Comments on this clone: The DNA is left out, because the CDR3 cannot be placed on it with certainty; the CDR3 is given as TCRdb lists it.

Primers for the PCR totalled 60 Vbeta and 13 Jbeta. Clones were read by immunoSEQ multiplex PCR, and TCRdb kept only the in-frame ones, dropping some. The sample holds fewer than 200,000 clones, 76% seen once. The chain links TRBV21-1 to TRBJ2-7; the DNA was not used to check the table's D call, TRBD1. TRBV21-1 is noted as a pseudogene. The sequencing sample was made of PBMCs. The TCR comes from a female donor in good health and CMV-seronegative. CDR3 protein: CASFGRGTYEQYF.